This entry is about one T cell receptor (beta chain). Sequenced by immunoSEQ multiplex PCR; TCRdb stores in-frame clones only, minus some. The sample gives about 14,000 clones, 90% of which show up once; around 13% is in the top ten. Germline CDR1 and CDR2: LNHDA and SQIVND (reference sequence). The CDR3 loop spans 13 amino acids. V gave up 5 bases and J gave up 4 bases; unmatched junction bases: 3. The sample belongs to a study of T cell changes during pregnancy in multiple sclerosis. This receptor was obtained from a female donor in good health, enrolled as a control in a pregnancy study. Sample: CD8+ T cells from peripheral blood mononuclear cells, taken after pregnancy. V is TRBV19 and J is TRBJ2-7; 9 nucleotides match TRBD1. CDR3 residues: CASSPGTGYEQYF. The CDR3 nucleotides read TGTGCCAGTAGTCCCGGGACAGGGTACGAGCAGTACTTC.